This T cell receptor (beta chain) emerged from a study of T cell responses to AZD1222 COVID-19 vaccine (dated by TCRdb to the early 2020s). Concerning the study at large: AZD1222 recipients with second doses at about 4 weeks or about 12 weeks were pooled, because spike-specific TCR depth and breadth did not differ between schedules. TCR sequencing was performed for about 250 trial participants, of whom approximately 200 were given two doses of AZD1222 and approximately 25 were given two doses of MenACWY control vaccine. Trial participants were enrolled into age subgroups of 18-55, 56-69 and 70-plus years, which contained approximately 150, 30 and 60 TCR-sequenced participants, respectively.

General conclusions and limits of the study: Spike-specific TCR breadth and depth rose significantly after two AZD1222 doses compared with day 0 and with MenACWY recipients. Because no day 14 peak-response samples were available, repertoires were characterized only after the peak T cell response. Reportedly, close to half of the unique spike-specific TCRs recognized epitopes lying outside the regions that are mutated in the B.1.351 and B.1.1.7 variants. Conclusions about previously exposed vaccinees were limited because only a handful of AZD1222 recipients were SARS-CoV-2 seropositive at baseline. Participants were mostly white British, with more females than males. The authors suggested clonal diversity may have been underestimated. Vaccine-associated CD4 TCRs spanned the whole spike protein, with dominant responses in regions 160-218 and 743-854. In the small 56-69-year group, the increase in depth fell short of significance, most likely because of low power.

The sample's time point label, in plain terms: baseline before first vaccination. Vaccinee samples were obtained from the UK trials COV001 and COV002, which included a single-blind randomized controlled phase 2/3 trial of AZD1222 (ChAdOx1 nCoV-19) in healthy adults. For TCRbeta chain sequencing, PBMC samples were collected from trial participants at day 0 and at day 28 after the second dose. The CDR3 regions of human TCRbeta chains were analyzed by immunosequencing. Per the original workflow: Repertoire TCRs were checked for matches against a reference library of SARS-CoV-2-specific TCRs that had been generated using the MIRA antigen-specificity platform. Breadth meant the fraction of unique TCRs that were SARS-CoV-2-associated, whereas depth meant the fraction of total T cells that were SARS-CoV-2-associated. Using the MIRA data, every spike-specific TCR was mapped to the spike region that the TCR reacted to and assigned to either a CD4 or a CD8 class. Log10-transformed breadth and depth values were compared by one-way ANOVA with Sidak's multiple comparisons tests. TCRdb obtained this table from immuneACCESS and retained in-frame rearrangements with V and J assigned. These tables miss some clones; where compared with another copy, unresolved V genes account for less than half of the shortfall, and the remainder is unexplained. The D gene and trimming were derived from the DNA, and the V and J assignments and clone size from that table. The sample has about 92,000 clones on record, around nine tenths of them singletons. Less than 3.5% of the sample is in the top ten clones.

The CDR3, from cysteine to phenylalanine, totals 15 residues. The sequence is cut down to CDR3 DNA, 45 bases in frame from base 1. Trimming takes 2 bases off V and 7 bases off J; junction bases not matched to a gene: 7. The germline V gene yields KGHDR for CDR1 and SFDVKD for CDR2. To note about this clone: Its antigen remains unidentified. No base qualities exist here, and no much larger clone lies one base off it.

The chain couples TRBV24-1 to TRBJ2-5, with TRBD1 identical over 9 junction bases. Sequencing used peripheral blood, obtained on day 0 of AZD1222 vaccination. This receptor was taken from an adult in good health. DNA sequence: TGTGCCACCAGTGATTGGACAGGGGATTCGGGGACCCAGTACTTC. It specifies CATSDWTGDSGTQYF.